One sample yielded the 4 T cell receptor beta chains listed below, sequenced in a study of human thymus T cells. Thymic samples were excised during corrective heart operations. Assay: immunoSEQ multiplex PCR; the TCRdb copy retains only in-frame clones and omits some. The repertoire includes fewer than 85,000 clones, roughly 95% of them detected once, and about 0.032% sits in the top ten. Sequences were obtained from thymus tissue. These receptors all stem from a girl less than two years old with a congenital heart defect but otherwise immunologically healthy.

This chain uses TRBV12-5 with TRBJ1-1; tentatively, D is TRBD1 (5 bases). The CDR3 runs to 15 residues. Germline V lookup: CDR1 LGHNT, CDR2 FRNRAP. The V and J ends lost 2 bases and 4 bases respectively, with 14 bases between them. The CDR3 bases are TGTGCTAGTGGTTTGCGCCGGGGCGAGACCACTGAAGCTTTCTTT. Translated: CASGLRRGETTEAFF.

The gene calls are TRBV11-2 and TRBJ1-1; 7 positions match TRBD1. The V gene end was trimmed by 4 bases and the J gene end by 1 base; junction bases not matched to a gene: 6. The length of the CDR3 is 15 residues. CDR1 and CDR2 from the germline V gene are SGHAT and FQNNGV. The CDR3 region has the DNA TGTGCCAGCAGCTCAAACAGGGGAAGGAACACTGAAGCTTTCTTT. Protein sequence: CASSSNRGRNTEAFF.

The gene calls are TRBV6-6 and TRBJ2-1; D ambiguous. The CDR3 extends over 13 amino acids. Trimming cost V 5 bases and J 4 bases, with 9 bases left between them. Germline-derived CDR1 and CDR2 are MNHNY and SVGAGI (reference sequence). CDR3 amino acids: CASSPGRYNEQFF. In DNA form, the CDR3 reads TGTGCCAGCAGTCCCGGACGGTACAATGAGCAGTTCTTC.

The V and J genes are TRBV4-1 and TRBJ1-3; D is undetermined. Germline CDR1 reads MGHRA; CDR2 reads YSYEKL. The CDR3 length is 15 residues. Deletions cut 8 bases from V and 2 bases from J, with 16 bases between. The CDR3 spells CASPPGGGPGNTIYF. As DNA, the CDR3 is TGCGCCAGCCCCCCCGGCGGAGGTCCTGGAAACACCATATATTTT.